The sequence of this TCR beta chain was determined in a study of cytotoxic CD8 clonotypes in ibrutinib-treated CLL. Study-level information: On average, around 89,000 productive rearrangements and under 300,000 productive templates per sample.

V was clipped by 4 bases and J by 4 bases; unmatched bases: 9. CDR3 size: 16 residues. Per germline, CDR1 SGHRS and CDR2 YFSETQ. Frozen PBMC stocks contributed approximately 2.1 micrograms of genomic DNA to the TCR beta libraries. Generated by immunoSEQ multiplex PCR, the TCRdb table keeps only in-frame clones and is missing some. The sample includes some 200,000 clones, roughly 73% of them seen just once. The chain uses TRBV5-1 and TRBJ1-3; 9 bases align to TRBD1. The sequences come from PBMCs, collected after 12 months of ibrutinib treatment. This clonotype was sampled from a human donor with chronic lymphocytic leukemia. For the CDR3, the DNA is TGCGCCAGCAGCGTTTTTACAGGGGGCGCCGGAAACACCATATATTTT. Translated, it gives CASSVFTGGAGNTIYF.